These T cell receptor beta chains were read from a single sample in a study of shared clonotypes between healthy human individuals. Libraries were prepared by immunoSEQ multiplex PCR; TCRdb keeps only in-frame clonotypes and omits some of them. This table has about 2 million clones, less than 95% appearing once. Source material: naive CD8+ T cells sorted from blood. The receptors stem from a man aged 18 to 35 in good health. Each CDR3 is given with its conserved first and last residue. D genes are given only for firm matches. Clone sizes are given selectively: once, few, many, or a class where the clone is expanded.

D: .
size: .
J: TRBJ2-4
V: TRBV27
DNA: TGTGCCAGCAGTCCACGGAGGGGGGCGGCCAAAAACATTCAGTACTTC
CDR3: CASSPRRGAAKNIQYF

D: TRBD2
size: .
J: TRBJ2-3
V: TRBV27
DNA: TGTGCCAGCAGTTTGCGGGGGGCCACAGATACGCAGTATTTT
CDR3: CASSLRGATDTQYF

D: .
size: .
J: TRBJ2-5
V: TRBV9
DNA: TGTGCCAGCAGCCCACTTGGTCAAGAGACCCAGTACTTC
CDR3: CASSPLGQETQYF

D: .
size: .
J: TRBJ1-1
V: TRBV25-1
DNA: TGTGCCAGCAGTGTGTCAGGGGCTGAGGCTTTCTTT
CDR3: CASSVSGAEAFF

D: .
size: .
J: TRBJ1-6
V: TRBV6-6
DNA: TGTGCCAGCAGTCACCTACAGGGCCCGAACTTAACACCCCTCCACTTT
CDR3: CASSHLQGPNLTPLHF

D: TRBD1
size: once
J: TRBJ1-2
V: TRBV6-6
DNA: TGTGCCAGCACCGCACATGTGGGACAGGCAAACTATGGCTACACCTTC
CDR3: CASTAHVGQANYGYTF

D: .
size: .
J: TRBJ1-1
V: TRBV5-1
DNA: TGCGCCAGCAGCTTTGGGGGCACTGAAGCTTTCTTT
CDR3: CASSFGGTEAFF

D: TRBD2
size: .
J: TRBJ2-1
V: TRBV2
DNA: TGTGCCAGCACCGATCCACCTAGCGGGAGGTCCTACAATGAGCAGTTCTTC
CDR3: CASTDPPSGRSYNEQFF

D: .
size: .
J: TRBJ2-3
V: TRBV7-9
DNA: TGTGCCAGCAGCTTTACCGGGTCCGGGGCCGCAGATACGCAGTATTTT
CDR3: CASSFTGSGAADTQYF

D: .
size: once
J: TRBJ2-7
V: TRBV12-5
DNA: TGTGCTAGTGGTTTTGGGTACGAGCAGTACTTC
CDR3: CASGFGYEQYF

D: .
size: .
J: TRBJ2-7
V: TRBV2
DNA: TGTGCCAGCAGCGGGGCCCCCCCGGAGCAGTACTTC
CDR3: CASSGAPPEQYF

D: .
size: .
J: TRBJ2-3
V: TRBV7-9
DNA: TGTGCCAGCAGCTTGCCTGGAGATACGCAGTATTTT
CDR3: CASSLPGDTQYF

D: TRBD2
size: .
J: TRBJ2-1
V: TRBV9
DNA: TGTGCCAGCAGCGGTCATCTAGCGGGAGGAAGTAATGAGCAGTTCTTC
CDR3: CASSGHLAGGSNEQFF

D: TRBD2
size: .
J: TRBJ2-4
V: TRBV4-1
DNA: TGCGCCAGCAGCCCCCGGGGGGACATTCAGTACTTC
CDR3: CASSPRGDIQYF

D: .
size: .
J: TRBJ1-4
V: TRBV5-1
DNA: TGCGCCAGCAGGCCCCTTGACAGTATTAATGAAAAACTGTTTTTT
CDR3: CASRPLDSINEKLFF

D: .
size: few
J: TRBJ2-1
V: TRBV5-4
DNA: TGTGCCAGCAGCTCAAAATCCGTATCCTCCGGGTGGTACAATGAGCAGTTCTTC
CDR3: CASSSKSVSSGWYNEQFF

D: .
size: once
J: TRBJ1-1
V: TRBV27
DNA: TGTGCCAGCAGTTTACTAGGGGGGAACACTGAAGCTTTCTTT
CDR3: CASSLLGGNTEAFF

D: .
size: once
J: TRBJ2-1
V: TRBV27
DNA: TGTGCCAGCAGTTTAACAGAGTACAATGAGCAGTTCTTC
CDR3: CASSLTEYNEQFF

D: .
size: .
J: TRBJ1-5
V: TRBV19
DNA: TGTGCCAGTAGTATCGGAGGTCTCGGTCAGCCCCAGCATTTT
CDR3: CASSIGGLGQPQHF

D: .
size: once
J: TRBJ1-4
V: TRBV12-5
DNA: TGTGCTAGTGGTTTGGACCGGGGAGGGTTCGAGGAAAAACTGTTTTTT
CDR3: CASGLDRGGFEEKLFF

D: .
size: once
J: TRBJ1-1
V: TRBV6-5
DNA: TGTGCCAGCAGTTACTCCGGGGCTGAAGCTTTCTTT
CDR3: CASSYSGAEAFF

D: .
size: .
J: TRBJ1-1
V: TRBV28
DNA: TGTGCCAGCAGTTTTGAGGGATCGAACACTGAAGCTTTCTTT
CDR3: CASSFEGSNTEAFF

D: TRBD1
size: .
J: TRBJ2-7
V: TRBV11-1
DNA: TGTGCCAGCAGCTACGGGGACAGGGACGGCGAGCAGTACTTC
CDR3: CASSYGDRDGEQYF

D: .
size: .
J: TRBJ1-1
V: TRBV5-6
DNA: TGTGCCAGCAGCTCAAGCACGGGAGATATGAACACTGAAGCTTTCTTT
CDR3: CASSSSTGDMNTEAFF

D: .
size: .
J: TRBJ2-2
V: TRBV4-1
DNA: TGCGCCAGCAGCCCCCTAGGCACCCCCAACACCGGGGAGCTGTTTTTT
CDR3: CASSPLGTPNTGELFF

D: TRBD1
size: .
J: TRBJ1-4
V: TRBV7-9
DNA: TGTGCCAGCAGTTCCGACAGGGGTTGGGAAAAACTGTTTTTT
CDR3: CASSSDRGWEKLFF

D: .
size: .
J: TRBJ2-7
V: TRBV6-5
DNA: TGTGCCAGCAGTTCCATCTACGAGCAGTACTTC
CDR3: CASSSIYEQYF

D: .
size: .
J: TRBJ2-5
V: TRBV9
DNA: TGTGCCAGCAGCACAGCCGGGACCGCAGAGGCCCAGTACTTC
CDR3: CASSTAGTAEAQYF

D: .
size: .
J: TRBJ1-2
V: TRBV19
DNA: TGTGCCAGTAGTAAAACCTGGGACCTCCTCTATGGCTACACCTTC
CDR3: CASSKTWDLLYGYTF

D: TRBD1
size: .
J: TRBJ1-5
V: TRBV7-8
DNA: TGTGCCAGCAGCTTAGTAGGGGGCCTTAATCAGCCCCAGCATTTT
CDR3: CASSLVGGLNQPQHF

D: TRBD2
size: .
J: TRBJ2-1
V: TRBV5-4
DNA: TGTGCCAGCAGCCGGCAGGGGACACCGGGACTAGCGGGATCCAATGAGCAGTTCTTC
CDR3: CASSRQGTPGLAGSNEQFF

D: .
size: .
J: TRBJ2-1
V: TRBV28
DNA: TGTGCCACGATACTCGGGGAGAGCTCCTACAATGAGCAGTTCTTC
CDR3: CATILGESSYNEQFF

D: .
size: .
J: TRBJ2-7
V: TRBV27
DNA: TGTGCCAGCAGTGGGGCGAACTACGAGCAGTACTTC
CDR3: CASSGANYEQYF

D: TRBD1
size: .
J: TRBJ1-1
V: TRBV10-2
DNA: TGCGCCAGCAACGGACAGGGGATGAACACTGAAGCTTTCTTT
CDR3: CASNGQGMNTEAFF

D: .
size: .
J: TRBJ2-7
V: TRBV6-7
DNA: TGTGCCAGCAGTCTCCCACACGGACCCTACGAGCAGTACTTC
CDR3: CASSLPHGPYEQYF

D: .
size: .
J: TRBJ1-3
V: TRBV4-1
DNA: TGCGCCAGCAGCCCGAACGCTGGAACGGGAAACACCATATATTTT
CDR3: CASSPNAGTGNTIYF

D: TRBD1
size: .
J: TRBJ1-5
V: TRBV4-1
DNA: TGCGCCAGCAGCCAAGCAACAGGGGGTTACAATCAGCCCCAGCATTTT
CDR3: CASSQATGGYNQPQHF

D: TRBD1
size: .
J: TRBJ1-1
V: TRBV13
DNA: TGTGCCAGCAGCTCGGGACAGATCGGTTGGTCTGAAGCTTTCTTT
CDR3: CASSSGQIGWSEAFF

D: .
size: .
J: TRBJ2-7
V: TRBV6-5
DNA: TGTGCCAGCAGTCAAGGGATTTCCTACGAGCAGTACTTC
CDR3: CASSQGISYEQYF

D: .
size: .
J: TRBJ1-2
V: TRBV9
DNA: TGTGCCAGCGGTCCGGAGGCCAACCCCATCTTC
CDR3: CASGPEANPIF

D: TRBD1
size: .
J: TRBJ1-2
V: TRBV9
DNA: TGTGCCAGCAGCGCTATTACAGGGGAATACTTCTATGGCTACACCTTC
CDR3: CASSAITGEYFYGYTF

D: .
size: .
J: TRBJ2-1
V: TRBV7-9
DNA: TGTGCCAGCAGCTCGTCCGGGACACCCAATGAGCAGTTCTTC
CDR3: CASSSSGTPNEQFF

D: .
size: .
J: TRBJ2-7
V: TRBV5-6
DNA: TGTGCCAGCAGCCACGTGCGGGGTTACGAGCAGTACTTC
CDR3: CASSHVRGYEQYF

D: .
size: .
J: TRBJ2-3
V: TRBV15
DNA: TGTGCCACCGGCGCCAGTAGCACAGATACGCAGTATTTT
CDR3: CATGASSTDTQYF

D: TRBD2
size: .
J: TRBJ2-7
V: TRBV4-1
DNA: TGCGCCAGCAGCCACGGCCCCGGGACTAGCGGATTATACGAGCAGTACTTC
CDR3: CASSHGPGTSGLYEQYF

D: .
size: .
J: TRBJ1-2
V: TRBV9
DNA: TGTGCCAGCAGCGAAAGACAGTCTAACTATGGCTACACCTTC
CDR3: CASSERQSNYGYTF

D: .
size: once
J: TRBJ2-1
V: TRBV2
DNA: TGTGCCAGCATGGCGGACTCCTCCTACAATGAGCAGTTCTTC
CDR3: CASMADSSYNEQFF

D: .
size: .
J: TRBJ2-2
V: TRBV28
DNA: TGTGCCAGCAGTTCGTCACGACATGACACCGGGGAGCTGTTTTTT
CDR3: CASSSSRHDTGELFF

D: .
size: .
J: TRBJ2-7
V: TRBV29-1
DNA: TGCAGCGTCTCGGACCGATCCTCCTACGAGCAGTACTTC
CDR3: CSVSDRSSYEQYF

D: .
size: once
J: TRBJ2-7
V: TRBV6-5
DNA: TGTGCCAGCAGTTACATGGGGACGGAAGTCTACGAGCAGTACTTC
CDR3: CASSYMGTEVYEQYF

D: TRBD2
size: .
J: TRBJ2-7
V: TRBV29-1
DNA: TGCAGCGTGCGGGGGGGGACGGCCTACGAGCAGTACTTC
CDR3: CSVRGGTAYEQYF

D: TRBD2
size: .
J: TRBJ2-2
V: TRBV6-5
DNA: TGTGCCAGCAGCCTAGCGGAGTACACCGGGGAGCTGTTTTTT
CDR3: CASSLAEYTGELFF

D: .
size: .
J: TRBJ2-7
V: TRBV11-2
DNA: TGTGCCAGCAGCTCCGGGGGCGAGCAGTACTTC
CDR3: CASSSGGEQYF